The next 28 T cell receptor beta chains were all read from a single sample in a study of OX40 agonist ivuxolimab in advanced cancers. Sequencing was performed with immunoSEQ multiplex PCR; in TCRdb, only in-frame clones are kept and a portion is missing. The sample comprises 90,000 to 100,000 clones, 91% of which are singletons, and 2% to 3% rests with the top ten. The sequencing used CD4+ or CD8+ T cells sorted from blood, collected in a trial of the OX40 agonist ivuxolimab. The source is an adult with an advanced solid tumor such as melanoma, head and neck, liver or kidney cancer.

In DNA form, the CDR3 reads TGCGCCAGCAGCACAGACAGGCTGGTTCTCGATGAGCAGTTCTTC. The encoded protein is CASSTDRLVLDEQFF. The chain uses TRBV5-1 and TRBJ2-1, with D possibly TRBD1 on 6 matching bases. The CDR3 is 15 amino acids. Trimming left V 4 bases short and J 8 bases short, with 19 bases between. Germline loops: CDR1 SGHRS, CDR2 YFSETQ.

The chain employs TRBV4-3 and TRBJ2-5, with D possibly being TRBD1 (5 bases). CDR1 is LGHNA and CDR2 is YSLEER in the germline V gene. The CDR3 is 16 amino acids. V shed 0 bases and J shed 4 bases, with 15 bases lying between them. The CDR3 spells CASSQEHRGQTETQYF. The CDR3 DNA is TGCGCCAGCAGCCAAGAACATAGGGGCCAAACAGAGACCCAGTACTTC.

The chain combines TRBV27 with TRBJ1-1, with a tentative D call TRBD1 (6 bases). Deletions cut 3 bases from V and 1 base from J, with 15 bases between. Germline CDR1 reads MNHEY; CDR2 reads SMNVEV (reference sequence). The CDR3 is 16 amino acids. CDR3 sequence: CASSLGGWGANTEAFF. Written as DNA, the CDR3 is TGTGCCAGCAGTTTGGGAGGATGGGGGGCGAACACTGAAGCTTTCTTT.

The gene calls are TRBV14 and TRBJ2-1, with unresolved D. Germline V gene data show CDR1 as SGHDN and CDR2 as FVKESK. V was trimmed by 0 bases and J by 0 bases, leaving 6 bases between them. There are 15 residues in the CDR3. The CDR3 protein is CASSQDRVSYNEQFF. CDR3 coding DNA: TGTGCCAGCAGCCAAGACCGGGTCTCCTACAATGAGCAGTTCTTC.

CDR3 DNA: TGTGCCAGCAGCTTAGTTAATCAGCCCCAGCATTTT. Protein sequence: CASSLVNQPQHF. The V call is TRBV11-2, the J call TRBJ1-5; unclear D gene. Germline assignment: CDR1 SGHAT and CDR2 FQNNGV. V lost 1 base and J lost 4, with 2 bases in between. The CDR3 spans 12 residues.

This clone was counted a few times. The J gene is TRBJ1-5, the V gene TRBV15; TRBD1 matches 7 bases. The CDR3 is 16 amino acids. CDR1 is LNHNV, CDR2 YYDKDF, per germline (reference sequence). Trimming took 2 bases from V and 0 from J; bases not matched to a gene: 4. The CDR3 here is CATSRSTGTSNQPQHF. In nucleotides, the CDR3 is TGTGCCACCAGCAGATCGACAGGGACTAGCAATCAGCCCCAGCATTTT.

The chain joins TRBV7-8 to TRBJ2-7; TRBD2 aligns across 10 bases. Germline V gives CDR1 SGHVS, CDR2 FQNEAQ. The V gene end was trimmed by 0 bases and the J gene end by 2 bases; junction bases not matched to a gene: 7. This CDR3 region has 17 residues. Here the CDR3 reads CASSLALGLAETYEQYF. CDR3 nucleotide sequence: TGTGCCAGCAGCTTAGCGCTCGGACTAGCGGAAACCTACGAGCAGTACTTC.

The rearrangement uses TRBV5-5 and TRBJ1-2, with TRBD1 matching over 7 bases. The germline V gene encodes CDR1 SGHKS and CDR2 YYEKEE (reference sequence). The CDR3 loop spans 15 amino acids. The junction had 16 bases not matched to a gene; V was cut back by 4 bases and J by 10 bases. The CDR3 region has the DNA TGTGCCAGCAGCACTTCGCCCAACTCAGACAGGGACTACACCTTC. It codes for CASSTSPNSDRDYTF.

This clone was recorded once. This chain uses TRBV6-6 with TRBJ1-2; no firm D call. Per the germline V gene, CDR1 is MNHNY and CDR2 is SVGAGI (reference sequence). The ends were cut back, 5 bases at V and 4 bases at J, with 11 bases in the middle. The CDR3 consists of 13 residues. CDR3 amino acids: CASSTTGSYGYTF. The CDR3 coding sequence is TGTGCCAGCAGTACAACGGGGTCCTATGGCTACACCTTC.

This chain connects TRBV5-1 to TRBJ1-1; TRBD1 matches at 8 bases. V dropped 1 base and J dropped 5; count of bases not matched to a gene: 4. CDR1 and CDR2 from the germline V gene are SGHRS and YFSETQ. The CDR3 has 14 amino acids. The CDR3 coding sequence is TGCGCCAGCAGCTTGTGGGACAGGACTACTGAAGCTTTCTTT. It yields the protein CASSLWDRTTEAFF.

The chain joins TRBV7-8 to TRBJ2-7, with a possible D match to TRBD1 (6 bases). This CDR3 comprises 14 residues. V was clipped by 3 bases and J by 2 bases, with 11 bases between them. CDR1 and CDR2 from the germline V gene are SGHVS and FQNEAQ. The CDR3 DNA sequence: TGTGCCAGCAGCTTTCGGCAGGGGACCTACGAGCAGTACTTC. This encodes CASSFRQGTYEQYF.

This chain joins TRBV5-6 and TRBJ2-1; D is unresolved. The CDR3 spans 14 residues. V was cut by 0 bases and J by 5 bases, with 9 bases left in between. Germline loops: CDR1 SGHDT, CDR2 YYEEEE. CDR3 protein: CASSLVGQNNEQFF. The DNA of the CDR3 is TGTGCCAGCAGCTTGGTAGGTCAGAACAATGAGCAGTTCTTC.

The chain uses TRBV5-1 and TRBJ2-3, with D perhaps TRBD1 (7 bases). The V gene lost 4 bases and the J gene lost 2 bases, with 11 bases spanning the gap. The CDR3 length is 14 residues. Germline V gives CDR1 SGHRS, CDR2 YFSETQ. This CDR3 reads CASSAGQTTDTQYF. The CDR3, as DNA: TGCGCCAGCAGCGCGGGACAGACCACAGATACGCAGTATTTT.

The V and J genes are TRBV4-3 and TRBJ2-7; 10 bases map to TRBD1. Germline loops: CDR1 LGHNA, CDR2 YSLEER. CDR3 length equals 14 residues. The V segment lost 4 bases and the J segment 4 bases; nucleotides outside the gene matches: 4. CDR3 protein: CASSRGTGEYEQYF. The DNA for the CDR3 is TGCGCCAGCAGCCGGGGGACAGGGGAATACGAGCAGTACTTC.

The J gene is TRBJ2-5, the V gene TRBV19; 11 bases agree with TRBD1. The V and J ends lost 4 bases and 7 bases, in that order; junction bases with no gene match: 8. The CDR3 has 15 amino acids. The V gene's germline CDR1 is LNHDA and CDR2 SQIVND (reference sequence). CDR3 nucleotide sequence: TGTGCCAGTAGTAGGGGACAGGGGGTCCTTGGGACCCAGTACTTC. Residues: CASSRGQGVLGTQYF. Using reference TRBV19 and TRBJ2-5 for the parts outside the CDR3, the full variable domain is DGGITQSPKYLFRKEGQNVTLSCEQNLNHDAMYWYRQDPGQGLRLIYYSQIVNDFQKGDIAEGYSVSREKKESFPLTVTSAQKNPTAFYLCASSRGQGVLGTQYFGPGTRLLVL.

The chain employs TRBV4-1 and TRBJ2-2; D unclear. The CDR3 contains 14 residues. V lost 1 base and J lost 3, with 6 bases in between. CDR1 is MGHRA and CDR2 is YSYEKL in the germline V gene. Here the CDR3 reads CASSQGRYTGELFF. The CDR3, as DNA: TGCGCCAGCAGCCAAGGCAGATACACCGGGGAGCTGTTTTTT.

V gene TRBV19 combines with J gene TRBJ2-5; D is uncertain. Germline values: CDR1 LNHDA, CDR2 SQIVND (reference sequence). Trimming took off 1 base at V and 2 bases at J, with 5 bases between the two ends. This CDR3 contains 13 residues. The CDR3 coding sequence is TGTGCCAGTAGTATAGGGCAGCAAGAGACCCAGTACTTC. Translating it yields CASSIGQQETQYF.

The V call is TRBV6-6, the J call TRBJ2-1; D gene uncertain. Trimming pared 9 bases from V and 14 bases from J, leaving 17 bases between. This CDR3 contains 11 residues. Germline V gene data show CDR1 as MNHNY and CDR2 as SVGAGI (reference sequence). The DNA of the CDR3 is TGTGCCAGTCGTGGAGCTAATCACGAGTTCTTC. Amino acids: CASRGANHEFF.

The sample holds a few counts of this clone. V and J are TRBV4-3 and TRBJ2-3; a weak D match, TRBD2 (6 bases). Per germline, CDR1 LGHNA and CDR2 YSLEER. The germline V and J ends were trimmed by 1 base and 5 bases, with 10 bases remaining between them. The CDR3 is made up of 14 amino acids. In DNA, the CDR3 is TGCGCCAGCAGCCAAGTGTGGGGGGTAGATACGCAGTATTTT. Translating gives CASSQVWGVDTQYF.

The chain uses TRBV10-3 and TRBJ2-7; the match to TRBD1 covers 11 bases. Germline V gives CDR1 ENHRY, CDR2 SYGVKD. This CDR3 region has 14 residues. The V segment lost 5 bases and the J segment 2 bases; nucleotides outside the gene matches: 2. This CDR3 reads CAISRTGGTYEQYF. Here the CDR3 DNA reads TGTGCCATCAGTCGGACAGGGGGCACCTACGAGCAGTACTTC.

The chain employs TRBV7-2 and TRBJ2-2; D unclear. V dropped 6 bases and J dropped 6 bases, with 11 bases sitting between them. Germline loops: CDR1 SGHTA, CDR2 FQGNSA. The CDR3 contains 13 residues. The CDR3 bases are TGTGCCAGCAGATCTATGACGGCCGGGGAGCTGTTTTTT. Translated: CASRSMTAGELFF.

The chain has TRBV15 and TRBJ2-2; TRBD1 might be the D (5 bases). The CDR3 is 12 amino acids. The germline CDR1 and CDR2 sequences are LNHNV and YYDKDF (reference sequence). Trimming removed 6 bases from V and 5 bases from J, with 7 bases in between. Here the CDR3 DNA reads TGTGCCACCAGGACAGATACCGGGGAGCTGTTTTTT. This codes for CATRTDTGELFF.

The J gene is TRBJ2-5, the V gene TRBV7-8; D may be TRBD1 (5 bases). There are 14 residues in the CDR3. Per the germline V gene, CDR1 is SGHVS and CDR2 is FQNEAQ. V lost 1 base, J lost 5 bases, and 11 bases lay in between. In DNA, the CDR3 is TGTGCCAGCAGCTTAGGTGTATCAGGGGAGACCCAGTACTTC. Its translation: CASSLGVSGETQYF.

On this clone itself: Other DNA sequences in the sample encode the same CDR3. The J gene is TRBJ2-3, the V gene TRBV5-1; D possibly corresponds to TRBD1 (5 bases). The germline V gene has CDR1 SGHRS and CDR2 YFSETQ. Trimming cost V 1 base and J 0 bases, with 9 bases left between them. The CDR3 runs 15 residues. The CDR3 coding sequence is TGCGCCAGCAGCTTGCAGGGAACTAGCACAGATACGCAGTATTTT. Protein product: CASSLQGTSTDTQYF.

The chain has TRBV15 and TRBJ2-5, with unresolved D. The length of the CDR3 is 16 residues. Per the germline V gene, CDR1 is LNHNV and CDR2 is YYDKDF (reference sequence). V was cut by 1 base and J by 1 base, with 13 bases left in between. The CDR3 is CATSRARAASQETQYF. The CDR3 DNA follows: TGTGCCACCAGCAGAGCCCGCGCGGCGTCCCAAGAGACCCAGTACTTC. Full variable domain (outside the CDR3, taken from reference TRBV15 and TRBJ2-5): DAMVIQNPRYQVTQFGKPVTLSCSQTLNHNVMYWYQQKSSQAPKLLFHYYDKDFNNEADTPDNFQSRRPNTSFCFLDIRSPGLGDTAMYLCATSRARAASQETQYFGPGTRLLVL.

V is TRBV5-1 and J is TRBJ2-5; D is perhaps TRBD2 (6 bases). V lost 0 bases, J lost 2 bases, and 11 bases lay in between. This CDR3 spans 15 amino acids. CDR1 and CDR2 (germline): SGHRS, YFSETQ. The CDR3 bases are TGCGCCAGCAGCTTGGATGTGGGAGGACAAGAGACCCAGTACTTC. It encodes CASSLDVGGQETQYF. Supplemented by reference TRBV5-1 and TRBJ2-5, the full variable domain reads KAGVTQTPRYLIKTRGQQVTLSCSPISGHRSVSWYQQTPGQGLQFLFEYFSETQRNKGNFPGRFSGRQFSNSRSEMNVSTLELGDSALYLCASSLDVGGQETQYFGPGTRLLVL.

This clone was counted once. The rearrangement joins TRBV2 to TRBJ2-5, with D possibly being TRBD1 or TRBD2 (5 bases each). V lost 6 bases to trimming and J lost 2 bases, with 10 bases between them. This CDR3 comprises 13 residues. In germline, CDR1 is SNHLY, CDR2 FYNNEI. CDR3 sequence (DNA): TGTGCCAGCAGCTGGGACGGGCAAGAGACCCAGTACTTC. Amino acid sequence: CASSWDGQETQYF.

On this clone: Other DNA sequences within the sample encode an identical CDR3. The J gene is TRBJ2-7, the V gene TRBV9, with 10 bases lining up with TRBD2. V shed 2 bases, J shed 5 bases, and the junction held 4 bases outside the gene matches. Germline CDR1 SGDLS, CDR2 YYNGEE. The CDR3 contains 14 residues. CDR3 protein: CASSVGGLANEQYF. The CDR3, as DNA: TGTGCCAGCAGCGTTGGGGGACTAGCGAACGAGCAGTACTTC.